Following are 10 T cell receptor beta chains from one sample sequenced in a study of regulatory T cells in long-lasting Graves disease. Arm-PCR of CDR3 regions and iRepertoire HTBI primers were used to build TCR beta libraries. TCRdb reprocessed the multiplex PCR reads via MiXCR and lists one record per CDR3 protein. The sample has roughly 430,000 distinct CDR3 sequences, roughly a fifth seen once; the top ten hold 13% to 15%. Time point given: persistent/refractory GD, antithyroid drugs over 5 years with positive TRAb. After RNA was extracted from PBMCs, the TCR library was made from it. The sequenced sample was peripheral blood mononuclear cells (PBMCs), obtained when the disease was refractory, from a patient treated with antithyroid drugs. The receptors stem from a female donor with Graves disease.

This clonotype showed up just a few times. This rearrangement joins TRBV28 to TRBJ2-1; maybe TRBD2 (5 bases). Trimming took 6 bases from V and 3 from J, leaving 12 bases between them. Germline values: CDR1 MDHEN, CDR2 SYDVKM. The CDR3 sequence is 14 residues long. For the CDR3, the DNA is TGTGCCAGCAGCCCACGGGGTTACTACAATGAGCAGTTCTTC. This gives the protein CASSPRGYYNEQFF. The variable domain in full, completed from reference TRBV28 and TRBJ2-1, reads DVKVTQSSRYLVKRTGEKVFLECVQDMDHENMFWYRQDPGLGLRLIYFSYDVKMKEKGDIPEGYSVSREKKERFSLILESASTNQTSMYLCASSPRGYYNEQFFGPGTRLTVL.

The V and J genes are TRBV19 and TRBJ1-2; D is perhaps TRBD1 (5 bases). The V end was cut by 6 bases, the J end by 3 bases, with 14 bases between. Looked up from germline, CDR1 is LNHDA and CDR2 is SQIVND (reference sequence). This CDR3 is 14 amino acids long. The CDR3 reads CASSRSQGDYGYTF. Here the CDR3 DNA reads TGTGCCAGTAGCCGTAGTCAGGGTGACTATGGCTACACCTTC.

This clonotype was counted many times. The chain is built from TRBV6-1 and TRBJ2-7; weak D call: TRBD2 (6 bases). The CDR3 runs to 14 residues. In germline, CDR1 is MNHNS, CDR2 SASEGT. The V gene lost 5 bases and the J gene lost 1 base, with 12 bases spanning the gap. This CDR3 is CASSHGTFSYEQYF. The DNA for the CDR3 is TGTGCCAGCAGTCACGGGACTTTTTCCTACGAGCAGTACTTC.

The chain employs TRBV2 and TRBJ2-5; 14 bases align to TRBD2. Germline CDR1 and CDR2: SNHLY and FYNNEI. The length of the CDR3 is 17 residues. The V gene end was trimmed by 7 bases and the J gene end by 3 bases; junction bases not matched to a gene: 10. CDR3 sequence (DNA): TGTGCCAGCACATCCTCAGCGGGACTAGCGGGAGAAGAGACCCAGTACTTC. Protein product: CASTSSAGLAGEETQYF. Together with reference TRBV2 and TRBJ2-5, the CDR3 gives the full variable domain: EPEVTQTPSHQVTQMGQEVILRCVPISNHLYFYWYRQILGQKVEFLVSFYNNEISEKSEIFDDQFSVERPDGSNFTLKIRSTKLEDSAMYFCASTSSAGLAGEETQYFGPGTRLLVL.

This clonotype was counted many times. The chain couples TRBV28 to TRBJ2-2; weak D call: TRBD1 (6 bases). This CDR3 is 15 amino acids long. Germline V gene sequence: CDR1 MDHEN, CDR2 SYDVKM. Between the trimmed V and J ends, which lost 6 bases and 5 bases, there was a span of 16 bases. CDR3 DNA sequence: TGTGCCAGCAGCGAGGGGACAAAAGGGACCGGGGAGCTGTTTTTT. Protein: CASSEGTKGTGELFF.

This clonotype was counted ten times or more. This sequence joins TRBV30 and TRBJ1-2; possibly TRBD1 for D (6 bases). Germline V lookup: CDR1 GTSNPN, CDR2 SVGIG (reference sequence). V lost 5 bases to trimming and J lost 6 bases, with 16 bases between them. This CDR3 spans 13 amino acids. CDR3: CAWGVRGNNGYTF. CDR3 nucleotides: TGTGCCTGGGGGGTTAGGGGGAACAATGGCTACACCTTC. Full variable domain (missing parts from reference TRBV30 and TRBJ1-2): SQTIHQWPATLVQPVGSPLSLECTVEGTSNPNLYWYRQAAGRGLQLLFYSVGIGQISSEVPQNLSASRPQDRQFILSSKKLLLSDSGFYLCAWGVRGNNGYTFGSGTRLTVV.

This clonotype showed up many times. The genes are TRBV12-3 or TRBV12-4 and TRBJ1-2; D gene uncertain. The CDR3 is 12 amino acids. Trimming left V 6 bases short and J 8 bases short, with 13 bases between. The CDR3 spells CASSPGRRGYTF. As DNA, the CDR3 is TGTGCCAGCAGCCCGGGGAGGAGGGGCTACACCTTC.

In this sample, this clonotype turned up a few times. V is TRBV10-2 and J is TRBJ2-2; possibly TRBD2 for D (5 bases). The germline V gene has CDR1 WSHSY and CDR2 SAAADI. The CDR3 has 15 amino acids. The V end was cut by 2 bases, the J end by 5 bases, with 12 bases between. In DNA, the CDR3 is TGCGCCAGCAGTGAGGAGGGCTTTCGGACCGGGGAGCTGTTTTTT. Its translation is CASSEEGFRTGELFF.

In its sample, this clonotype was seen many times. This sequence joins TRBV6-1 and TRBJ2-5, with D unclear. CDR3 length: 14 residues. Germline values: CDR1 MNHNS, CDR2 SASEGT. V lost 6 bases, J lost 2 bases, and 13 bases lay in between. The CDR3: CASSNGPGQETQYF. The CDR3 region has the DNA TGTGCCAGCAGCAACGGTCCTGGTCAAGAGACCCAGTACTTC.

With regard to this clonotype: At one end, the junction sequence differs from germline, possibly due to a read error. The chain uses TRBV6-2 or TRBV6-3 and TRBJ2-7, with a weak D call TRBD1 (5 bases). Germline V CDR1 and CDR2: MNHEY, SVGEGT. The CDR3 has 12 amino acids. CDR3 sequence: CASSYGRARLHF. The DNA of the CDR3 is TGTGCCAGCAGTTACGGCAGGGCAAGGCTTCACTTC.